A selection of T cell receptor beta chains follows, all from one sample in a study of CD8+ T cells in alopecia areata. Here immunoSEQ multiplex PCR was the method, and the copy in TCRdb shows in-frame clones only, minus some. Among about 110,000 clones listed, 84% were seen once. The sample here was CD8+ T cells sorted from blood, taken at week 24, from a patient treated with tofacitinib. The receptor source for this set is a human donor with alopecia areata. CDR3s include the opening cysteine and the closing phenylalanine or tryptophan. A D gene is named only where the DNA matches it firmly. Part of the rows lack a size; the others show once, few, many or a class for expanded clones.

CDR3aa	CDR3nt	v_gene	j_gene	d_gene	abundance
CASSLKGSSYNEQFF	TGTGCCAGCAGCTTAAAAGGGAGCTCCTACAATGAGCAGTTCTTC	TRBV7-3	TRBJ2-1	NA	NA
CASSSGESKNIQYF	TGTGCCAGCAGCTCCGGGGAGTCCAAAAACATTCAGTACTTC	TRBV11-1	TRBJ2-4	NA	NA
CASSPPGQGHGYTF	TGTGCCAGCTCCCCTCCGGGACAGGGACATGGCTACACCTTC	TRBV11-3	TRBJ1-2	TRBD1	once
CASSPYSGANVLTF	TGCGCCAGCAGCCCCTACTCTGGGGCCAACGTCCTGACTTTC	TRBV5-1	TRBJ2-6	NA	NA
CASSRWVGEKLFF	TGTGCCAGCAGCCGTTGGGTTGGGGAAAAACTGTTTTTT	TRBV5-5	TRBJ1-4	NA	NA
CAWSAGNTEAFF	TGTGCCTGGAGTGCAGGGAACACTGAAGCTTTCTTT	TRBV30	TRBJ1-1	NA	NA
CASSAHPGQGFLSLNSPLHF	TGCGCCAGCAGCGCACATCCGGGACAGGGATTCCTATCTCTGAATTCACCCCTCCACTTT	TRBV5-1	TRBJ1-6	TRBD1	NA
CASSSTWGRWFHEQFF	TGTGCCAGCAGCTCTACGTGGGGCCGGTGGTTCCATGAGCAGTTCTTC	TRBV11-2	TRBJ2-1	NA	NA
CAWSGAFGTDTQYF	TGTGCCTGGAGTGGAGCATTTGGCACAGATACGCAGTATTTT	TRBV30	TRBJ2-3	NA	NA
CASSRAHTNTEAFF	TGCGCCAGCAGCCGGGCCCACACGAACACTGAAGCTTTCTTT	TRBV5-1	TRBJ1-1	NA	NA
CASSPGWQSTNQPQHF	TGTGCCAGCAGCCCAGGGTGGCAGAGTACTAATCAGCCCCAGCATTTT	TRBV7-8	TRBJ1-5	NA	NA
CASSQSPSGGATGELFF	TGCGCCAGCAGTCAATCGCCTAGCGGGGGGGCGACCGGGGAGCTGTTTTTT	TRBV23-1	TRBJ2-2	TRBD2	NA
CASTPEGITYNEQFF	TGTGCCAGCACGCCCGAAGGAATCACCTACAATGAGCAGTTCTTC	TRBV6-6	TRBJ2-1	NA	NA
CSVDGPTLVNEQFF	TGCAGCGTTGATGGGCCAACACTTGTTAATGAGCAGTTCTTC	TRBV29-1	TRBJ2-1	NA	NA
CASSERLARETQYF	TGTGCCAGCAGCGAGCGACTAGCGCGAGAGACCCAGTACTTC	TRBV7-9	TRBJ2-5	TRBD2	NA
CAISDTGSTDTQYF	TGTGCCATCAGTGACACAGGGAGCACAGATACGCAGTATTTT	TRBV10-3	TRBJ2-3	NA	NA
CASWSGNTIYF	TGTGCCAGCTGGTCCGGAAACACCATATATTTT	TRBV27	TRBJ1-3	NA	NA
CAPAWNGGINNEQFF	TGTGCCCCAGCTTGGAACGGCGGTATTAACAATGAGCAGTTCTTC	TRBV5-4	TRBJ2-1	NA	NA
CSVDGGARGYTF	TGCAGCGTTGACGGGGGGGCCCGGGGCTACACCTTC	TRBV29-1	TRBJ1-2	NA	NA
CASSLTWGDPGAYEQYF	TGTGCCAGCAGCTTAACGTGGGGGGACCCGGGGGCCTACGAGCAGTACTTC	TRBV7-2	TRBJ2-7	NA	NA
CSVRHQETQYF	TGCAGCGTTAGACACCAGGAGACCCAGTACTTC	TRBV29-1	TRBJ2-5	NA	few
CSVWGTDRAALYF	TGCAGCGTATGGGGTACTGACAGGGCGGCTTTATACTTC	TRBV29-1	TRBJ2-7	TRBD1	NA
CASSSTGAYYEQYF	TGTGCCAGCAGTTCTACAGGGGCCTACTACGAGCAGTACTTC	TRBV7-8	TRBJ2-7	TRBD1	NA
CASSQAGTYEQYF	TGCGCCAGCAGCCAAGCAGGGACCTACGAGCAGTACTTC	TRBV4-3	TRBJ2-7	NA	once
CASSQPSYSDTQYF	TGTGCCAGCAGCCAACCGAGCTACTCAGATACGCAGTATTTT	TRBV14	TRBJ2-3	NA	NA
CASRPYERIGELFF	TGTGCCAGCAGACCGTACGAGCGGATCGGGGAGCTGTTTTTT	TRBV7-9	TRBJ2-2	NA	NA
CASSFMTAGDGYTF	TGTGCCAGCAGCTTTATGACGGCTGGGGATGGCTACACCTTC	TRBV5-6	TRBJ1-2	NA	NA
CASSHLLGTDSYNEQFF	TGCGCCAGCAGCCACCTTCTCGGGACAGACTCCTACAATGAGCAGTTCTTC	TRBV4-3	TRBJ2-1	TRBD1	NA
CASSRRTGVNYGYTF	TGTGCCAGCTCCCGTCGGACAGGGGTTAACTATGGCTACACCTTC	TRBV18	TRBJ1-2	TRBD1	NA
CASMVVWENEQYF	TGTGCCAGCATGGTAGTATGGGAGAACGAGCAGTACTTC	TRBV5-8	TRBJ2-7	NA	NA
CASRVAGGTYNEQFF	TGTGCCAGCAGGGTAGCCGGGGGTACCTACAATGAGCAGTTCTTC	TRBV5-4	TRBJ2-1	NA	NA
CASSLDRELQYF	TGTGCCAGCAGCTTAGACCGGGAACTCCAGTACTTC	TRBV7-9	TRBJ2-7	NA	once
CAWDTGQGYNTIYF	TGTGCCTGGGACACGGGACAGGGATATAATACCATATATTTT	TRBV30	TRBJ1-3	TRBD1	NA
CASSFRDEQYF	TGTGCCAGCAGCTTCCGGGACGAGCAGTACTTC	TRBV7-9	TRBJ2-7	NA	NA
CASSSTPWSTDTQYF	TGTGCCAGCAGCTCGACCCCCTGGAGCACAGATACGCAGTATTTT	TRBV5-4	TRBJ2-3	NA	NA
CASSLDGIDTQYF	TGTGCCAGCAGCTTAGATGGGATAGATACGCAGTATTTT	TRBV7-6	TRBJ2-3	NA	few
CAIQAEGAGMYQETQYF	TGTGCCATCCAGGCCGAAGGGGCGGGGATGTACCAAGAGACCCAGTACTTC	TRBV10-3	TRBJ2-5	NA	once
CASATFGGRNQPQHF	TGTGCCAGCGCAACATTTGGGGGCCGAAATCAGCCCCAGCATTTT	TRBV27	TRBJ1-5	NA	NA
CASSSIRGGELFF	TGTGCCAGCAGCTCGATTCGGGGAGGGGAGCTGTTTTTT	TRBV7-2	TRBJ2-2	NA	NA
CASHAHLLAGGRGANVLTF	TGCGCCTCCCATGCCCACCTCCTAGCGGGGGGGCGGGGGGCCAACGTCCTGACTTTC	TRBV10-2	TRBJ2-6	TRBD2	NA
CSGTSQETQYF	TGCAGTGGGACTAGCCAAGAGACCCAGTACTTC	TRBV20-1	TRBJ2-5	TRBD2	NA
CASSPGTPPYEQYF	TGCGCCAGCAGCCCAGGGACCCCCCCCTACGAGCAGTACTTC	TRBV23-1	TRBJ2-7	NA	NA
CATSRGGVRGYYNEQFF	TGTGCCACCAGCAGAGGTGGCGTGAGGGGATACTACAATGAGCAGTTCTTC	TRBV15	TRBJ2-1	NA	NA
CSVAKTGALTDTQYF	TGCAGCGTTGCGAAGACAGGAGCCCTCACAGATACGCAGTATTTT	TRBV29-1	TRBJ2-3	NA	NA
CAISPDSSYNEQFF	TGTGCCATCAGCCCCGATTCTTCCTACAATGAGCAGTTCTTC	TRBV10-3	TRBJ2-1	NA	NA
CASSSPLGQANQPQHF	TGTGCCAGCAGTAGTCCACTTGGACAGGCTAATCAGCCCCAGCATTTT	TRBV6-6	TRBJ1-5	TRBD1	NA
CASSLEGYTGELFF	TGCGCCAGCAGCTTGGAGGGCTACACCGGGGAACTGTTTTTT	TRBV5-1	TRBJ2-2	NA	NA
CASRPRTGEGTDTQYF	TGCGCCAGCCGACCCCGGACAGGGGAGGGCACAGATACGCAGTATTTT	TRBV4-1	TRBJ2-3	TRBD1	NA
CASSVGQGPSSYNEQFF	TGCGCCAGCAGCGTAGGACAGGGGCCGAGCTCCTACAATGAGCAGTTCTTC	TRBV5-1	TRBJ2-1	TRBD1	NA
CASSSRGGGHYNEQFF	TGTGCCAGCAGCTCCCGGGGCGGGGGCCATTACAATGAGCAGTTCTTC	TRBV7-2	TRBJ2-1	NA	NA
CASIQRGGANTEAFF	TGTGCCAGCATCCAACGAGGGGGCGCGAACACTGAAGCTTTCTTT	TRBV27	TRBJ1-1	TRBD1	NA
CASSPWTGGRDEQFF	TGTGCCAGCAGCCCTTGGACAGGGGGAAGGGATGAGCAGTTCTTC	TRBV7-9	TRBJ2-1	TRBD1	NA
CASSLRTGLAGNEQFF	TGCGCCAGCAGCTTGAGGACGGGACTAGCGGGGAATGAGCAGTTCTTC	TRBV5-1	TRBJ2-1	TRBD2	NA